The 5 T cell receptor beta chains below come from one sample, sequenced in a study of T cells in Graves' hyperthyroidism and ophthalmopathy. TCR beta CDR3 regions were amplified from RNA transcripts. Initially, a first-round RT-PCR of the TCR CDR3 employed the HTBI primer set. One entry per CDR3 protein results from TCRdb running MiXCR on the multiplex PCR reads. The repertoire holds hundreds of thousands of distinct CDR3 sequences, about 14% seen once, with roughly 10% in the top ten. The specimen was blood. These receptors were obtained from a woman younger than 30 with Graves' hyperthyroidism.

This clonotype showed up just a few times. The V call is TRBV13, the J call TRBJ1-6; 10 bases fit TRBD1. This CDR3 is 15 amino acids long. V lost 5 bases and J lost 6; bases outside the gene matches: 4. Germline CDR1 reads PRHDT; CDR2 reads FYEKMQ (reference sequence). This chain's CDR3 is CASSGGTGANSPLHF. The CDR3 coding sequence is TGTGCCAGCAGCGGAGGGACAGGGGCTAATTCACCCCTCCACTTT.

V is TRBV14 and J is TRBJ2-1; D uncertain. The V gene lost 3 bases and the J gene lost 6 bases, with 9 bases spanning the gap. The CDR3 consists of 13 residues. CDR1 and CDR2 from the germline V gene are SGHDN and FVKESK. CDR3 in amino acids: CASSHFNGNEQFF. The CDR3 DNA reads TGTGCCAGCAGCCACTTCAATGGCAATGAGCAGTTCTTC.

This clonotype has a count of ten or more. The genes are TRBV18 and TRBJ2-7, with a tentative D call TRBD2 (5 bases). The V end was cut by 3 bases, the J end by 5 bases, with 11 bases between. Germline V lookup: CDR1 KGHSH, CDR2 LQKENI. CDR3 size: 13 residues. CDR3 sequence (DNA): TGTGCCAGCTCACCCCGATCCGGGGACGAGCAGTACTTC. Translating gives CASSPRSGDEQYF.

In its sample, this clonotype was seen a few times. The genes are TRBV4-1 and TRBJ1-2; TRBD1 agrees at 8 bases. CDR3 length: 14 amino acids. Germline V lookup: CDR1 MGHRA, CDR2 YSYEKL. The V segment lost 4 bases and the J segment 10 bases; nucleotides outside the gene matches: 11. The CDR3 DNA reads as TGCGCCAGCAGCCCAAGGACAGGGAGGAATGACTACACCTTC. Translated, it gives CASSPRTGRNDYTF.

V is TRBV20-1 and J is TRBJ2-7, with unresolved D. The CDR3 runs to 11 residues. Between the trimmed V and J ends, which lost 6 bases and 4 bases, there was a span of 10 bases. CDR1 is DFQATT and CDR2 is SNEGSKA in the germline V gene (reference sequence). The CDR3 protein is CSAVLIYEQYF. The CDR3 DNA follows: TGCAGTGCAGTACTGATTTACGAGCAGTACTTC.